The next 18 T cell receptor beta chains were all read from a single sample in a study of blood T cell repertoires in COVID-19. The table came from immunoSEQ multiplex PCR; TCRdb's copy has only in-frame clones and leaves some out. The sample contains 35,000 to 40,000 clones, roughly 84% of which appear only once. The specimen was peripheral blood. These receptors came from a man aged 60-69 years with active COVID-19.

The chain links TRBV6-2 or TRBV6-3 to TRBJ1-2, with 11 bases matching TRBD1. V was clipped by 2 bases and J by 12 bases; unmatched bases: 5. The CDR3 extends over 13 amino acids. CDR1 is MNHEY, CDR2 SVGEGT, per germline. The CDR3 DNA reads as TGTGCCAGCAGTTACGGGGACAGGGGGTCCGACACCTTC. As protein: CASSYGDRGSDTF.

J is TRBJ2-7 and V is TRBV5-4; 8 nucleotides agree with TRBD2. From germline, CDR1 is SGHNT and CDR2 YYREEE (reference sequence). The CDR3 spans 14 residues. Unmatched junction bases numbered 10, after V lost 4 bases and J lost 7 bases. In nucleotides, the CDR3 is TGTGCCAGCAGCCCGGGGGGGGCCCGTGGGGAGCAGTACTTC. Protein: CASSPGGARGEQYF.

The chain has TRBV7-9 and TRBJ2-7, with 9 bases that match TRBD1. Germline values: CDR1 SEHNR, CDR2 FQNEAQ (reference sequence). V lost 5 bases to trimming and J lost 2 bases; unmatched junction nucleotides: 10. This CDR3 spans 16 amino acids. CDR3 protein: CASSPRTGESPYEQYF. The CDR3 nucleotides read TGTGCCAGCAGCCCCCGGACAGGGGAGAGCCCCTACGAGCAGTACTTC.

The chain combines TRBV30 with TRBJ2-5, with TRBD1 matching 7 bases. The trim removed 3 bases at V and 5 bases at J, leaving 6 bases unmatched. CDR3 size: 13 residues. In germline, CDR1 is GTSNPN, CDR2 SVGIG (reference sequence). As DNA, the CDR3 is TGTGCCTGGAGAAAGACAGGGTCGGAGACCCAGTACTTC. Translation gives CAWRKTGSETQYF.

This chain uses TRBV5-1 with TRBJ1-5; D unclear. CDR1 and CDR2 from the germline V gene are SGHRS and YFSETQ. CDR3 length equals 13 residues. Trimming removed 0 bases from V and 5 bases from J, with 6 bases in between. CDR3 protein: CASSLGEDQPQHF. In DNA form, the CDR3 reads TGCGCCAGCAGCTTGGGAGAGGATCAGCCCCAGCATTTT. Looking up the rest from reference TRBV5-1 and TRBJ1-5 gives the full variable domain: KAGVTQTPRYLIKTRGQQVTLSCSPISGHRSVSWYQQTPGQGLQFLFEYFSETQRNKGNFPGRFSGRQFSNSRSEMNVSTLELGDSALYLCASSLGEDQPQHFGDGTRLSIL.

The CDR3 bases are TGTGCCAGTAGTATCGCCTCGGGGGTTAGCTCCTACGAGCAGTACTTC. Its protein is CASSIASGVSSYEQYF. This chain uses TRBV19 with TRBJ2-7, with D tentatively TRBD2 (6 bases). The CDR3 has 16 residues. Germline V gene data show CDR1 as LNHDA and CDR2 as SQIVND (reference sequence). Trimming pared 3 bases from V and 0 bases from J, leaving 15 bases between.

The J gene is TRBJ2-7, the V gene TRBV3-1 (or the pseudogene TRBV3-2), with D possibly matching TRBD2 (5 bases). V lost 0 bases, J lost 12 bases, and 12 bases lay in between. The germline V gene encodes CDR1 LGHDT and CDR2 YNNKEL (reference sequence). The CDR3 is made up of 12 amino acids. The CDR3 sequence: CASSQESRLRYF. The DNA for the CDR3 is TGTGCCAGCAGCCAAGAATCAAGACTACGGTACTTC.

The chain employs TRBV2 and TRBJ2-1; 11 bases are shared with TRBD2. V dropped 6 bases and J dropped 10; count of bases not matched to a gene: 11. Germline CDR1 is SNHLY and CDR2 is FYNNEI. The CDR3 runs 15 residues. CDR3 in DNA: TGTGCCAGCAGCGCGCCGGGACTAGCGGCGGTCGAGCAGTTCTTC. Protein: CASSAPGLAAVEQFF.

This clone was counted once. The chain uses TRBV2 and TRBJ2-5; 8 bases match TRBD1. The ends lost 6 bases at V and 5 bases at J; junction bases unmatched: 11. The CDR3 covers 15 residues. Per the germline V gene, CDR1 is SNHLY and CDR2 is FYNNEI. The CDR3 coding sequence is TGTGCCAGCAGCGTAGGACAGGGCAGGAGGGAGACCCAGTACTTC. Translating it yields CASSVGQGRRETQYF.

The chain combines TRBV11-2 with TRBJ2-1; TRBD2 agrees at 8 bases. The V gene end was trimmed by 5 bases and the J gene end by 7 bases; junction bases not matched to a gene: 13. CDR3 size: 16 residues. Germline CDR1 is SGHAT and CDR2 is FQNNGV. CDR3 region: CASSRAGEREGNEQFF. CDR3 sequence (DNA): TGTGCCAGCAGCCGAGCAGGGGAACGGGAGGGGAATGAGCAGTTCTTC.

The chain has TRBV29-1 and TRBJ1-2, with 7 bases lining up with TRBD1. The ends lost 6 bases at V and 2 bases at J; junction bases unmatched: 6. The length of the CDR3 is 13 residues. Germline V gene lookup returns CDR1 SQVTM and CDR2 ANQGSEA. The CDR3 DNA follows: TGCAGCGTAGTGACAGGGACCAACTATGGCTACACCTTC. Translating it yields CSVVTGTNYGYTF.

V and J are TRBV5-1 and TRBJ2-1, with a possible D match to TRBD1 (6 bases). Germline-derived CDR1 and CDR2 are SGHRS and YFSETQ. This CDR3 contains 13 residues. V was trimmed by 4 bases and J by 6 bases, leaving 11 bases between them. DNA of the CDR3: TGCGCCAGCAGCCCAACAGGGAGCAATGAGCAGTTCTTC. Protein: CASSPTGSNEQFF.

V and J are TRBV9 and TRBJ2-7; tentatively, D is TRBD1 (6 bases). V lost 4 bases, J lost 2 bases, and 16 bases lay in between. Germline values: CDR1 SGDLS, CDR2 YYNGEE. The CDR3 consists of 15 residues. DNA of the CDR3: TGTGCCAGCAGCCTCGGACAGAACTTGGCCTACGAGCAGTACTTC. Translated: CASSLGQNLAYEQYF.

The rearrangement uses TRBV27 and TRBJ1-5; 7 bases align to TRBD1. This CDR3 is built from 16 residues. Per germline, CDR1 MNHEY and CDR2 SMNVEV (reference sequence). V gave up 5 bases and J gave up 3 bases; unmatched junction bases: 10. The CDR3 sequence is CASSPQGTVNNQPQHF. The CDR3, as DNA: TGTGCCAGCAGTCCTCAGGGGACAGTGAACAATCAGCCCCAGCATTTT.

The gene calls are TRBV7-7 and TRBJ2-5, with 10 bases lining up with TRBD2. With 1 base clipped from V and 6 bases from J, the junction kept 8 bases outside the gene matches. CDR3 size: 16 residues. Germline assignment: CDR1 SSHAT and CDR2 FNYEAQ (reference sequence). Here the CDR3 DNA reads TGTGCCAGCAGCTTAGGACTAGCGGGCAAGGGGCAGACCCAGTACTTC. Its protein is CASSLGLAGKGQTQYF.

Written as DNA, the CDR3 is TGTGCCAGCAGCACGGGACTACGGGCTGAGCAGTTCTTC. The encoded protein is CASSTGLRAEQFF. The chain employs TRBV3-1 (or the pseudogene TRBV3-2) and TRBJ2-1; 7 nucleotides agree with TRBD2. The V gene end was trimmed by 5 bases and the J gene end by 9 bases; junction bases not matched to a gene: 7. The CDR3 is made up of 13 amino acids. From germline, CDR1 is LGHDT and CDR2 YNNKEL (reference sequence).

The J gene is TRBJ2-7, the V gene TRBV6-5; TRBD2 aligns across 7 bases. Germline V gene sequence: CDR1 MNHEY, CDR2 SVGAGI. The J segment lost 3 bases and the V segment lost 8 bases, leaving 4 bases of the junction unmatched. The CDR3 contains 12 residues. The DNA for the CDR3 is TGTGCCAGCCGGGGACTATACTACGAGCAGTACTTC. Encoded protein: CASRGLYYEQYF.

V usage is TRBV18 and J usage is TRBJ2-3, with D perhaps matching TRBD2 (5 bases). Germline V gene data show CDR1 as KGHSH and CDR2 as LQKENI. This CDR3 spans 14 amino acids. V lost 3 bases to trimming and J lost 6 bases, with 13 bases between them. The CDR3 here is CASSPGVPSDTQYF. Here the CDR3 DNA reads TGTGCCAGCTCACCCGGGGTCCCTTCGGATACGCAGTATTTT.